A selection of T cell receptor beta chains follows, all from one sample in a study of blood T cell repertoires in COVID-19. Generated by immunoSEQ multiplex PCR, the TCRdb table keeps only in-frame clones and is missing some. The sample lists about 380,000 clones, more than 70% occurring once. The sequencing input was PBMCs or T cells enriched from blood (not recorded which). All receptors come from a young woman who had recovered from COVID-19. The CDR3 runs from the conserved cysteine through the conserved F or W. A D gene is named only where the DNA matches it firmly. The size entry is marked missing in some rows and otherwise reads once, few, many or a size class.

v_gene	j_gene	d_gene	abundance	CDR3aa	CDR3nt
TRBV9	TRBJ2-3	TRBD1	NA	CASSVRDRVAGGTDTQYF	TGTGCCAGCAGCGTACGGGACAGGGTTGCGGGGGGCACAGATACGCAGTATTTT
TRBV19	TRBJ2-7	TRBD1	few	CASRTGQGPYEQYF	TGTGCCAGTAGGACGGGACAGGGCCCCTACGAGCAGTACTTC
TRBV9	TRBJ1-2	NA	NA	CASSVDRYGYTF	TGTGCCAGCAGCGTAGACAGATATGGCTACACCTTC
TRBV12-1	TRBJ1-5	NA	NA	CASSFCIGTGYQPQHF	TGTGCCAGCAGCTTTTGCATAGGGACAGGGTATCAGCCCCAGCATTTT
TRBV6-4	TRBJ2-1	TRBD1	NA	CASRRPGQGFYEQFF	TGTGCCAGCAGGAGACCGGGACAGGGGTTTTATGAGCAGTTCTTC
TRBV19	TRBJ2-1	NA	NA	CASSSWVGGEQFF	TGTGCCAGTAGTTCCTGGGTTGGCGGTGAGCAGTTCTTC
TRBV7-2	TRBJ1-6	NA	once	CASSLVTGRGSPLHF	TGTGCCAGCAGCTTAGTTACGGGAAGAGGTTCACCCCTCCACTTT
TRBV6-5	TRBJ2-3	NA	NA	CASETGTSTDTQYF	TGTGCCAGTGAGACAGGTACCAGCACAGATACGCAGTATTTT
TRBV9	TRBJ1-3	TRBD1	NA	CASSPGQGTGNTIYF	TGTGCCAGCAGCCCCGGACAGGGAACAGGAAACACCATATATTTT
TRBV11-2	TRBJ1-1	NA	NA	CASSLGHRENTEAFF	TGTGCCAGCAGCTTAGGGCACAGGGAAAACACTGAAGCTTTCTTT
TRBV12-3/TRBV12-4	TRBJ1-1	NA	NA	CASSLGRNTEAFF	TGTGCCAGCAGTTTAGGGAGGAACACTGAAGCTTTCTTT
TRBV28	TRBJ2-2	TRBD1	NA	CASSSGQGDTGELFF	TGTGCCAGCAGTTCCGGACAGGGAGACACCGGGGAGCTGTTTTTT
TRBV6-5	TRBJ2-7	TRBD1	NA	CASSTDREVHEQYF	TGTGCCAGCAGTACCGACAGGGAAGTCCACGAGCAGTACTTC
TRBV6-5	TRBJ2-7	TRBD1	NA	CASSSRDRAYEQYF	TGTGCCAGCAGTTCCCGGGACAGGGCCTACGAGCAGTACTTC
TRBV6-1	TRBJ2-2	NA	NA	CASSEASRELFF	TGTGCCAGCAGTGAAGCCTCCCGGGAGCTGTTTTTT
TRBV18	TRBJ1-4	NA	NA	CASWRLKEAGEKLFF	TGTGCCAGCTGGCGCCTGAAGGAAGCAGGGGAAAAACTGTTTTTT
TRBV12-3/TRBV12-4	TRBJ1-5	NA	NA	CASSQGSQPQHF	TGTGCCAGCAGTCAGGGAAGCCAGCCCCAGCATTTT
TRBV2	TRBJ1-3	TRBD1	NA	CASSKPGQGPWNTIYF	TGTGCCAGCAGTAAGCCGGGACAGGGACCCTGGAACACCATATATTTT
TRBV28	TRBJ2-3	TRBD2	once	CASSSERGLYF	TGTGCCAGCAGTTCCGAGCGGGGCTTGTATTTT
TRBV25-1	TRBJ1-2	TRBD1	NA	CASSESGTVSYTF	TGTGCCAGCAGTGAATCGGGGACAGTCTCCTACACCTTC
TRBV20-1	TRBJ1-1	TRBD1	NA	CSGQGDTEAFF	TGCAGTGGACAGGGTGACACTGAAGCTTTCTTT
TRBV7-6	TRBJ2-1	TRBD2	NA	CASSLGAGLAGGSSYNEQFF	TGTGCCAGCAGCTTAGGGGCGGGACTAGCGGGGGGTAGCTCCTACAATGAGCAGTTCTTC
TRBV7-9	TRBJ1-6	NA	NA	CASSLEGQDNSPLHF	TGTGCCAGCAGCTTAGAGGGGCAAGATAATTCACCCCTCCACTTT
TRBV7-3	TRBJ2-1	NA	few	CASSLHPTGGEQFF	TGTGCCAGCAGCCTCCACCCGACAGGAGGAGAGCAGTTCTTC
TRBV18	TRBJ1-6	NA	NA	CASSPDSNSPLHF	TGTGCCAGCTCACCGGACAGTAATTCACCCCTCCACTTT
TRBV28	TRBJ1-6	NA	NA	CASSFQGSNSPLHF	TGTGCCAGCAGTTTTCAGGGGTCCAATTCACCCCTCCACTTT
TRBV5-4	TRBJ2-7	NA	NA	CASSAMGRRSYEQYF	TGTGCCAGCAGCGCGATGGGAAGGAGGTCCTACGAGCAGTACTTC
TRBV15	TRBJ1-4	NA	NA	CATSREGGKGEKLFF	TGTGCCACCAGCCGAGAGGGAGGGAAGGGTGAAAAACTGTTTTTT